These 14 T cell receptor beta chains came from one sample sequenced in a study of blood T cell repertoires in COVID-19. The table came from immunoSEQ multiplex PCR; TCRdb's copy has only in-frame clones and leaves some out. Of roughly 140,000 clones in the sample, around 83% are singletons; the top ten hold less than 10%. The sample taken for sequencing was peripheral blood. Every receptor here comes from a woman aged 60 to 75 with COVID-19, enrolled during active disease.

The genes are TRBV4-1 and TRBJ1-5; TRBD1 agrees at 11 bases. The trim removed 0 bases at V and 6 bases at J, leaving 7 bases unmatched. Germline CDR1 MGHRA, CDR2 YSYEKL. The CDR3 has 17 amino acids. CDR3 bases: TGCGCCAGCAGCCAAGATCCTGGACAGGGGGCGATTCAGCCCCAGCATTTT. As protein: CASSQDPGQGAIQPQHF.

This clone was found once. V and J are TRBV5-4 and TRBJ1-3; 10 positions match TRBD1. In germline, CDR1 is SGHNT, CDR2 YYREEE (reference sequence). V lost 3 bases, J lost 1 base, and 7 bases stayed unmatched. The CDR3 consists of 17 residues. As DNA, the CDR3 is TGTGCCAGCAGCTCTACCCGGGACAGGGGTTCTGGAAACACCATATATTTT. Amino acids: CASSSTRDRGSGNTIYF.

The chain recombines TRBV19 with TRBJ1-1; 9 bases are a match to TRBD1. V trimming: 10 bases; J trimming: 5 bases; junction bases outside the gene matches: 11. Per germline, CDR1 LNHDA and CDR2 SQIVND (reference sequence). This CDR3 comprises 14 residues. The CDR3 reads CATQTGGTGTEAFF. The CDR3 coding sequence is TGTGCCACCCAGACAGGGGGAACGGGAACTGAAGCTTTCTTT. The entire variable domain, with the rest obtained from reference TRBV19 and TRBJ1-1, is as follows: DGGITQSPKYLFRKEGQNVTLSCEQNLNHDAMYWYRQDPGQGLRLIYYSQIVNDFQKGDIAEGYSVSREKKESFPLTVTSAQKNPTAFYLCATQTGGTGTEAFFGQGTRLTVV.

The V gene is TRBV19, the J gene TRBJ1-2; tentative D call: TRBD1 (5 bases). The V end was cut by 2 bases, the J end by 4 bases, with 14 bases between. CDR3 length equals 15 residues. Germline CDR1 LNHDA, CDR2 SQIVND (reference sequence). The DNA for the CDR3 is TGTGCCAGTAGTATACTGGGGGGAGAGACCTATGGCTACACCTTC. This sequence encodes CASSILGGETYGYTF. Filled out from reference TRBV19 and TRBJ1-2, the complete variable domain reads DGGITQSPKYLFRKEGQNVTLSCEQNLNHDAMYWYRQDPGQGLRLIYYSQIVNDFQKGDIAEGYSVSREKKESFPLTVTSAQKNPTAFYLCASSILGGETYGYTFGSGTRLTVV.

This clone was recorded once. The J gene is TRBJ2-3, the V gene TRBV9; D is uncertain. This CDR3 has 14 amino acids. CDR1 is SGDLS, CDR2 YYNGEE, per germline. The V end lost 0 bases, the J end lost 5 bases, and 10 bases lay between the germline ends. DNA for the CDR3: TGTGCCAGCAGCGTAGATCTTCTAGAAGATACGCAGTATTTT. This codes for CASSVDLLEDTQYF.

The chain couples TRBV9 to TRBJ1-2; a possible D gene is TRBD1 (6 bases). This CDR3 is built from 14 residues. Trimming removed 6 bases at V and 1 base at J, with 13 bases between. The germline V gene encodes CDR1 SGDLS and CDR2 YYNGEE. CDR3 sequence reads: CASTRTADNYGYTF. CDR3 in DNA: TGTGCCAGCACCCGGACAGCAGATAACTATGGCTACACCTTC.

The chain combines TRBV18 with TRBJ2-6, with D maybe TRBD1 (5 bases). V lost 1 base and J lost 0, with 13 bases in between. In germline, CDR1 is KGHSH, CDR2 LQKENI. This CDR3 has 18 residues. The CDR3 region is CASSPLSYRSSGANVLTF. The CDR3 coding sequence is TGTGCCAGCTCACCACTGTCATACAGGAGCTCTGGGGCCAACGTCCTGACTTTC.

The rearrangement uses TRBV13 and TRBJ2-7; 9 bases fit TRBD2. V trimming: 3 bases; J trimming: 3 bases; junction bases outside the gene matches: 6. The germline V gene encodes CDR1 PRHDT and CDR2 FYEKMQ (reference sequence). The CDR3 is 15 residues long. CDR3 in DNA: TGTGCCAGCAGCTTTAGCGGGAGTAGGGTCTACGAGCAGTACTTC. This sequence encodes CASSFSGSRVYEQYF.

The chain carries TRBV18 and TRBJ1-3, with 8 bases aligning to TRBD1. The CDR3 consists of 14 residues. The V gene's germline CDR1 is KGHSH and CDR2 LQKENI. The V gene end was trimmed by 3 bases and the J gene end by 3 bases; junction bases not matched to a gene: 1. CDR3 residues: CASSPDRVGNTIYF. CDR3 DNA sequence: TGTGCCAGCTCACCGGACAGGGTTGGAAACACCATATATTTT. The variable domain in full, completed from reference TRBV18 and TRBJ1-3, reads NAGVMQNPRHLVRRRGQEARLRCSPMKGHSHVYWYRQLPEEGLKFMVYLQKENIIDESGMPKERFSAEFPKEGPSILRIQQVVRGDSAAYFCASSPDRVGNTIYFGEGSWLTVV.

J is TRBJ1-6 and V is TRBV19; the match to TRBD1 covers 9 bases. Germline CDR1 is LNHDA and CDR2 is SQIVND (reference sequence). J gave up 7 bases and V 7 bases, and 5 bases lay outside the gene matches. This CDR3 has 14 amino acids. Here the CDR3 DNA reads TGTGCCAGTAAGGGACAGGGACCAAATTCACCCCTCCACTTT. It translates to CASKGQGPNSPLHF.

The chain uses TRBV11-2 and TRBJ1-5; D is unresolved. This CDR3 has 13 amino acids. V was cut by 5 bases and J by 1 base, with 6 bases left in between. CDR1 is SGHAT and CDR2 is FQNNGV in the germline V gene. The CDR3 loop reads CASSQSSNQPQHF. The CDR3 DNA follows: TGTGCCAGCAGCCAATCCAGCAATCAGCCCCAGCATTTT.

The chain uses TRBV6-4 and TRBJ1-1; D is uncertain. The germline V and J ends were trimmed by 6 bases and 1 base, with 9 bases remaining between them. Germline V gene lookup returns CDR1 MRHNA and CDR2 SNTAGT. This CDR3 is 13 amino acids long. The CDR3 reads CASRGRENTEAFF. The CDR3 DNA is TGTGCCAGCAGGGGGAGGGAGAACACTGAAGCTTTCTTT.

The rearrangement joins TRBV7-3 to TRBJ1-6, with D perhaps matching TRBD1 (5 bases). Germline lookup yields CDR1 SGHTA and CDR2 FQGTGA. The CDR3 runs 13 residues. V was clipped by 5 bases and J by 10 bases, with 12 bases between them. CDR3 residues: CASSPTPGSPLHF. The CDR3 nucleotides are TGTGCCAGCAGCCCCACCCCAGGGTCACCCCTCCACTTT.

The chain carries TRBV7-8 and TRBJ1-5; TRBD1 is a possible D gene (5 bases). Germline-derived CDR1 and CDR2 are SGHVS and FQNEAQ. V lost 5 bases, J lost 6 bases, and 14 bases lay in between. The CDR3 contains 14 residues. The CDR3, as DNA: TGTGCCAGCAGCCTGGGGGGAGTGGGTCAGCCCCAGCATTTT. Its translation is CASSLGGVGQPQHF.